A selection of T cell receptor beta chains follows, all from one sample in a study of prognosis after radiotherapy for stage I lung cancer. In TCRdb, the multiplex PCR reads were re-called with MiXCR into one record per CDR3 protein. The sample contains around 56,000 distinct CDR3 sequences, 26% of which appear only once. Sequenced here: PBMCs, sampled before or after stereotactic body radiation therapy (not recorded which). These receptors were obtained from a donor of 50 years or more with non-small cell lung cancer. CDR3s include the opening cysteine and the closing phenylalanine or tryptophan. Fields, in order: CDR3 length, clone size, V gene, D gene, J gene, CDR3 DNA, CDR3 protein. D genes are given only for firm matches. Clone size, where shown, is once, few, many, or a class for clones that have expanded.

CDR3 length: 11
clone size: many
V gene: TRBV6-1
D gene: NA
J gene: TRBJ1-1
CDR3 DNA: TGTGCCAGCAGCGGGGACACTGAAGCTTTCTTT
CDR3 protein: CASSGDTEAFF

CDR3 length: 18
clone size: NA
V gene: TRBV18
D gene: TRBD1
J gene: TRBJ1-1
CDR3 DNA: TGTGCCAGCTCACTTGAGGCTACAGGGGTTCTAATGAACACTGAAGCTTTCTTT
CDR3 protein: CASSLEATGVLMNTEAFF

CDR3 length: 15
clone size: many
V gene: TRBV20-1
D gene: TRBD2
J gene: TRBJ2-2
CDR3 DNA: TGCAGTGCTAGAGATCTGGGAGGGGACCCCGGGGAGCTGTTTTTT
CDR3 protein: CSARDLGGDPGELFF

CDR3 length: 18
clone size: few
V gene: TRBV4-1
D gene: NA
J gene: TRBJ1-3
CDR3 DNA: TGCGCCAGCAGCCGTGGGTTGATGGTCCGGGGGGGAGGAAACACCATATATTTT
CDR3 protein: CASSRGLMVRGGGNTIYF

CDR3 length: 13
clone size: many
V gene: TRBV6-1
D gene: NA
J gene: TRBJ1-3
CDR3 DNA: TGTGCCAGCGCCGGACAACCTAGGAGCACCATATATTTT
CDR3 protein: CASAGQPRSTIYF

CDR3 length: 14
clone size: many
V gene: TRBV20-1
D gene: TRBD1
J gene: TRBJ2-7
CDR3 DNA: TGCAGTGCTAGATCCCGGGACAGGGGTACCGAGCAGTACTTC
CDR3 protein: CSARSRDRGTEQYF

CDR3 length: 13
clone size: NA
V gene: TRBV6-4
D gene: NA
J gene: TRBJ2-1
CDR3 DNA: TGTGCCAGCAGTAGGGACCCCCACAATGAGCAGTTCTTC
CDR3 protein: CASSRDPHNEQFF

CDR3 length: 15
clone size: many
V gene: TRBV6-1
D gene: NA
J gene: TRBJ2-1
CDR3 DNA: TGTGCCAGCAGTCAAGGGGGGGCGGGGTCCGATGAGCAGTTCTTC
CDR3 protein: CASSQGGAGSDEQFF

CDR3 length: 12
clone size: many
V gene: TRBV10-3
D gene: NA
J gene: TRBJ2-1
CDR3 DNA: TGTGCCATCAGTGAGTATAACAATGAGCAGTTCTTC
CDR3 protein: CAISEYNNEQFF

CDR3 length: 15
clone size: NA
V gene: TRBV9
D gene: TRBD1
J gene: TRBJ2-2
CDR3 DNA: TGTGCCAGCATCCAGACAGGACAGGTTACCGGGGAGCTGTTTTTT
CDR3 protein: CASIQTGQVTGELFF

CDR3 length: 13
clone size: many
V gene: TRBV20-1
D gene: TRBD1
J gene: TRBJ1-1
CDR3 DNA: TGCAGTGCGGGGGGAGGGACAGATACTGAAGCTTTCTTT
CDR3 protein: CSAGGGTDTEAFF

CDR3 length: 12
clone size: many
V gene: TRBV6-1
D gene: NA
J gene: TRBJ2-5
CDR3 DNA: TGTGCCAGCAGTGATAGGGGAGAGACCCAGTACTTC
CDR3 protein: CASSDRGETQYF

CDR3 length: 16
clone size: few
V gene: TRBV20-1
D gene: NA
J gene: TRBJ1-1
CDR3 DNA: TGCAGTGCTAGATCGGGGGGGCGGGCCCGAGGGACTGAAGCTTTCTTT
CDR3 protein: CSARSGGRARGTEAFF

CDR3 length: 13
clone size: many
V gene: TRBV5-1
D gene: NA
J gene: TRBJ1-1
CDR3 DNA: TGCGCCAGCAGCTTCAGCGGGAACACTGAAGCTTTCTTT
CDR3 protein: CASSFSGNTEAFF

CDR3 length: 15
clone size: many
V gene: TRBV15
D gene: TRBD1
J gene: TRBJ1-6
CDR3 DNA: TGTGCCACCAGCAAAGCCGGGACAGGGGGCCGGCCCCTCCACTTT
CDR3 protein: CATSKAGTGGRPLHF

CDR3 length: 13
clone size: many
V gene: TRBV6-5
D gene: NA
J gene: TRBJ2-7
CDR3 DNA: TGTGCCAGCAGTTGGGGGCCGTCCTACGAGCAGTACTTC
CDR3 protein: CASSWGPSYEQYF

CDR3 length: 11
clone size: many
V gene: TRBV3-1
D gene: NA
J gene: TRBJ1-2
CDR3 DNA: TGTGCCAGCAGCCAAGGGACTGGCTACACCTTC
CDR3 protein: CASSQGTGYTF

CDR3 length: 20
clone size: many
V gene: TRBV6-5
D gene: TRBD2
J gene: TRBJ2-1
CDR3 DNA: TGTGCCAGCAGTTACTCTGGAGGATCTTTTAGCGGGGGGGCCAGGAATGAGCAGTTCTTC
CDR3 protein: CASSYSGGSFSGGARNEQFF

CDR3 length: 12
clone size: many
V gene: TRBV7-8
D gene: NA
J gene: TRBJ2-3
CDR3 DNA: TGTGCCAGCAAACCAAACGGAGATACGCAGTATTTT
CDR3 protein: CASKPNGDTQYF

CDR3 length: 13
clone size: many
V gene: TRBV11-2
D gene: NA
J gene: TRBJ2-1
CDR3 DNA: TGTGCCAGCAGCTCAGGACGGACTGGCGAGCAGTTCTTC
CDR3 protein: CASSSGRTGEQFF

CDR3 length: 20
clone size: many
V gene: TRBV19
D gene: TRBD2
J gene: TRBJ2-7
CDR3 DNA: TGTGCCAGTAGTCCCCTCCCCGGGACTAGCGGGGGAAAAAACTCCTACGAGCAGTACTTC
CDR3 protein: CASSPLPGTSGGKNSYEQYF

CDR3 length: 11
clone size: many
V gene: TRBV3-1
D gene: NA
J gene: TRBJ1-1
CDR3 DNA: TGTGCCAGCAGCCAGGCGAATAAAGCTTTCTTT
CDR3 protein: CASSQANKAFF